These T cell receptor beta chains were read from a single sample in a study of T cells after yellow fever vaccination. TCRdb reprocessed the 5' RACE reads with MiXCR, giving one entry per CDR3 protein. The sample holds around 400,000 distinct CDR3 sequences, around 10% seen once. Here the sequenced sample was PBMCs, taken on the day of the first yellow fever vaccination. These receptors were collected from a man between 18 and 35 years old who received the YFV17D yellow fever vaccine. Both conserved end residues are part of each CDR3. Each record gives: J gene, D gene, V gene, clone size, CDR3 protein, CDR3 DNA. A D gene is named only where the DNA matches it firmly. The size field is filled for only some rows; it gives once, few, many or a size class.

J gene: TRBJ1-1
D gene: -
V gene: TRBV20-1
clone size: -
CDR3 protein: CSATPRGRAEAFF
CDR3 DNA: TGCAGTGCTACCCCTAGGGGACGAGCTGAAGCTTTCTTT

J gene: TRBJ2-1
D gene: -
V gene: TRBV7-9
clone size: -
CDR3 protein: CASSLIDNEQFF
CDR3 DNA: TGTGCCAGCAGCTTAATAGACAATGAGCAGTTCTTC

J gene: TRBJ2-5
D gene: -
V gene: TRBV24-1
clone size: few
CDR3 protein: CATLRIARGETQYF
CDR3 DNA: TGTGCCACCTTGAGGATAGCGAGGGGGGAGACCCAGTACTTC

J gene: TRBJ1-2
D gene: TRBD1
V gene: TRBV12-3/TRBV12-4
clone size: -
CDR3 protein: CASSDRDRGHGGYTF
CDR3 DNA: TGTGCCAGCAGCGACCGGGACAGGGGGCATGGTGGCTACACCTTC

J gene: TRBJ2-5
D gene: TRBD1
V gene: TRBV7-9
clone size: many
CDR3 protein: CASSPRQGAETQYF
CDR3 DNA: TGTGCCAGCAGCCCGCGACAGGGGGCAGAGACCCAGTACTTC

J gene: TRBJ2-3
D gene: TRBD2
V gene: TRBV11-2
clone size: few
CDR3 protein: CASSLIRGGATDTQYF
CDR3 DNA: TGTGCCAGCAGCTTAATACGCGGGGGGGCCACAGATACGCAGTATTTT

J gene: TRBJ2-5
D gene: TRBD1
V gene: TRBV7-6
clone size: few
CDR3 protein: CASSLAGQGWETQYF
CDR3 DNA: TGTGCCAGCAGCTTAGCGGGACAGGGGTGGGAGACCCAGTACTTC

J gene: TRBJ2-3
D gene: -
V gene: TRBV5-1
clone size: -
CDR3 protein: CASSFTGTSTDTQYF
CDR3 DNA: TGCGCCAGCAGCTTCACCGGGACTAGCACAGATACGCAGTATTTT

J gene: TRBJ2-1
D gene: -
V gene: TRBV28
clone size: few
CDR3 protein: CASNALPGRAGGSEQFF
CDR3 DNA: TGTGCCAGCAATGCCCTTCCGGGAAGGGCCGGCGGTAGTGAGCAGTTCTTC

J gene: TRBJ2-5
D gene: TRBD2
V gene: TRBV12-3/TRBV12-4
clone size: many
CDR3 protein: CASRLAGGLQETQYF
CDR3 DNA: TGTGCCAGCCGACTAGCGGGGGGCCTCCAAGAGACCCAGTACTTC

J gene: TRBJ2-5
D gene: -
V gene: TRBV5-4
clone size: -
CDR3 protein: CASTSWGRKETQCF
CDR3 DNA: TGTGCCAGCACCTCGTGGGGTAGGAAAGAGACCCAGTGCTTC

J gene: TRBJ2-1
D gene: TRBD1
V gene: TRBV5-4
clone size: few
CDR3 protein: CASSQGAEQFF
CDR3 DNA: TGTGCCAGCAGCCAGGGGGCTGAGCAGTTCTTC

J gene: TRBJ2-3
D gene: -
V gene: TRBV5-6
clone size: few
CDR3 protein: CASSLVGRGPSTDTQYF
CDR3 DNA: TGTGCCAGCAGCTTGGTCGGGCGGGGCCCCTCCACAGATACGCAGTATTTT

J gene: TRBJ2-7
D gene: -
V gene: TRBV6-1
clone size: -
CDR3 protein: CASSLGTQGPYEQYF
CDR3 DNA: TGTGCCAGCAGCCTCGGGACCCAGGGGCCCTACGAGCAGTACTTC

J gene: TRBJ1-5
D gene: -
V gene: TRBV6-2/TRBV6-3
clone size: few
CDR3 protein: CASNEFRGQPQHF
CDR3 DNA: TGTGCCAGCAACGAATTCAGGGGTCAGCCCCAGCATTTT

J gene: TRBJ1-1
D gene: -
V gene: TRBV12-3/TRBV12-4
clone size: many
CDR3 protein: CASSPRTEAFF
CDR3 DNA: TGTGCCAGCAGTCCAAGGACTGAAGCTTTCTTT

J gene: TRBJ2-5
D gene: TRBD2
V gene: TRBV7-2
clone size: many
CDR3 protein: CASSLLAGGGQKTQYF
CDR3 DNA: TGTGCCAGCAGCCTCTTAGCGGGGGGAGGGCAGAAGACCCAGTACTTC

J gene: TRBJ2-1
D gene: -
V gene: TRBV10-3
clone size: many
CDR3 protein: CAIVGDSYNEQFF
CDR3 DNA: TGTGCCATTGTGGGGGACTCCTACAATGAGCAGTTCTTC

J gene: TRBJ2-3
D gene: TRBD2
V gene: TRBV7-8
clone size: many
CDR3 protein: CASSARGGTDTQYF
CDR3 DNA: TGTGCCAGCAGCGCCCGGGGGGGCACAGATACGCAGTATTTT

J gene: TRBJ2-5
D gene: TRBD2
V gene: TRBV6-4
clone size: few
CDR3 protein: CASSVPGLAGEETQYF
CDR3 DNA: TGTGCCAGCAGTGTCCCGGGACTAGCGGGGGAAGAGACCCAGTACTTC

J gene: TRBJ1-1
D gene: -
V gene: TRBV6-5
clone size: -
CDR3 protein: CASSYSWGDTEAFF
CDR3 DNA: TGTGCCAGCAGTTACTCGTGGGGGGACACTGAAGCTTTCTTT

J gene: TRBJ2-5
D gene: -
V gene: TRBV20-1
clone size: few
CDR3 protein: CSARGGEFQETQYF
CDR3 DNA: TGCAGTGCTAGAGGGGGAGAGTTCCAAGAGACCCAGTACTTC

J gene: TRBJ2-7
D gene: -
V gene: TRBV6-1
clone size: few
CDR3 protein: CASSPLGRVGSYEQYF
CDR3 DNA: TGTGCCAGCAGCCCACTGGGCCGGGTAGGCTCCTACGAGCAGTACTTC

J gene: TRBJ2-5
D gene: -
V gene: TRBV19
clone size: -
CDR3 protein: CASSIIGGQETQYF
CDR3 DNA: TGTGCCAGTAGTATCATCGGGGGACAAGAGACCCAGTACTTC

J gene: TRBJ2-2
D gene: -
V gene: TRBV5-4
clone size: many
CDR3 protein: CAVQTTGNTGELFF
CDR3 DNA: TGTGCCGTCCAAACTACAGGGAACACCGGGGAGCTGTTTTTT

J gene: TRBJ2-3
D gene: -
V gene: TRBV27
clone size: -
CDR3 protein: CASSASGDTQYF
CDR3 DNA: TGTGCCAGCAGTGCCAGTGGAGATACGCAGTATTTT

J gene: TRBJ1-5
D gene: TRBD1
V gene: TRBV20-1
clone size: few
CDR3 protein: CSAIDRVQPQHF
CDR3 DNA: TGCAGTGCCATAGACAGGGTCCAGCCCCAGCATTTT

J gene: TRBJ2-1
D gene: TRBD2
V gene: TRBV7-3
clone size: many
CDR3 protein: CASSGSSGGVENEQFF
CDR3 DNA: TGTGCCAGCAGCGGATCTAGCGGGGGGGTGGAGAATGAGCAGTTCTTC

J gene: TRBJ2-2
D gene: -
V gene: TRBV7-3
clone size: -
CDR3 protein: CASSLTPLGGELFF
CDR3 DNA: TGTGCCAGCAGCCTAACCCCCCTAGGTGGGGAGCTGTTTTTT

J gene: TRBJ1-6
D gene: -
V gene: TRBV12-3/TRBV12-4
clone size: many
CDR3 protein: CASSPLQGSLHF
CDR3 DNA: TGTGCCAGCAGCCCCTTACAGGGATCCCTCCACTTT

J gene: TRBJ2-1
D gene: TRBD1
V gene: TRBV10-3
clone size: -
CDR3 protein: CATSPGTGGPNEQFF
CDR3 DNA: TGTGCCACCTCCCCCGGGACAGGGGGCCCAAATGAGCAGTTCTTC

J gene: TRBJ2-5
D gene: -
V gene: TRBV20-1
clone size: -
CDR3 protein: CSAREGGAGTQYF
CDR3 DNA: TGCAGTGCTAGAGAGGGGGGGGCTGGGACCCAGTACTTC

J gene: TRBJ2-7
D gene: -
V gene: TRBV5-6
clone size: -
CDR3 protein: CASSLVRGNGEQYF
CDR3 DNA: TGTGCCAGCAGCTTGGTGCGGGGAAATGGCGAGCAGTACTTC

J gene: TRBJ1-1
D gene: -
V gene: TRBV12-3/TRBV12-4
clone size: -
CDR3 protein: CASSFGRDGTEAFF
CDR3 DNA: TGTGCCAGCAGTTTCGGCAGGGATGGAACTGAAGCTTTCTTT

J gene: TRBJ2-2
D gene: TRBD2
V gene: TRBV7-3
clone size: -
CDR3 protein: CASGALVWPAGTGELFF
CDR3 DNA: TGTGCCAGCGGAGCGTTGGTGTGGCCAGCGGGGACCGGGGAGCTGTTTTTT

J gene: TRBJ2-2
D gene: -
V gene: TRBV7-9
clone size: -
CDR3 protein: CASSYRAGTGELFF
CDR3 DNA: TGTGCCAGCAGCTACAGGGCCGGGACGGGGGAGCTGTTTTTT

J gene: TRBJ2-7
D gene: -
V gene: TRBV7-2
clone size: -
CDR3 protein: CASSPNRDQGQYF
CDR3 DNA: TGTGCCAGCAGCCCCAACCGGGACCAGGGGCAGTACTTC

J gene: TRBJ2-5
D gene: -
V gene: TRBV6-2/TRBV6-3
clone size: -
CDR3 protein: CASSTIPGGGARETQYF
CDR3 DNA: TGTGCCAGCAGTACGATCCCAGGTGGGGGGGCCAGGGAGACCCAGTACTTC

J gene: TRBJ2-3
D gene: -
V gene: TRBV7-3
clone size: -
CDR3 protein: CASSPRTLQADTQYF
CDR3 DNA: TGTGCCAGCAGCCCCCGGACCCTCCAGGCAGATACGCAGTATTTT

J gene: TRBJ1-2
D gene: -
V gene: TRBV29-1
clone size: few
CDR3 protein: CSVAEGRGGYTF
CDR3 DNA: TGCAGCGTTGCGGAGGGCCGAGGGGGCTACACCTTC

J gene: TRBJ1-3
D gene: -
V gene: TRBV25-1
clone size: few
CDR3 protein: CASSDGNTIYF
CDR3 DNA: TGTGCCAGCTCGGATGGAAACACCATATATTTT

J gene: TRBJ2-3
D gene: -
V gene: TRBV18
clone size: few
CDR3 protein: CASSPQDTQYF
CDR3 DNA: TGTGCCAGCTCCCCACAAGATACGCAGTATTTT

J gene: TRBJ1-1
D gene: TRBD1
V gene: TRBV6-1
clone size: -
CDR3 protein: CASSPGGFAEAFF
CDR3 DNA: TGTGCCAGCAGCCCAGGGGGATTCGCTGAAGCTTTCTTT

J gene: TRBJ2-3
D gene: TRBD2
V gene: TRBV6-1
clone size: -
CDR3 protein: CASRPAGGSTDTQYF
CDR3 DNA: TGTGCCAGCAGACCCGCGGGGGGGAGCACAGATACGCAGTATTTT

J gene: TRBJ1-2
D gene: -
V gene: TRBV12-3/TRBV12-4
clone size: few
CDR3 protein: CASSPGPPGDGYTF
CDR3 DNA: TGTGCCAGCAGTCCCGGACCTCCCGGGGATGGCTACACCTTC

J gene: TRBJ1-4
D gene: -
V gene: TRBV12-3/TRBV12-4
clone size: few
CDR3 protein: CASNPQGGLEKLFF
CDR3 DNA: TGTGCCAGCAACCCACAGGGTGGATTGGAAAAACTGTTTTTT

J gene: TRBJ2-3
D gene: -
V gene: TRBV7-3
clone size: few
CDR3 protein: CASSLDGITDTQYF
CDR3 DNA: TGTGCCAGCAGCTTAGATGGCATCACAGATACGCAGTATTTT

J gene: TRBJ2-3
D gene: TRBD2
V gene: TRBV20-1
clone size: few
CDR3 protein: CSARALAGGTDTQYF
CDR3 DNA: TGCAGTGCTAGAGCCTTAGCGGGGGGCACAGATACGCAGTATTTT

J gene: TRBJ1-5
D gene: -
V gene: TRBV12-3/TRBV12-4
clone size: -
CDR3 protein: CASSFRYQPQHF
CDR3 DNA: TGTGCCAGCAGTTTTCGTTACCAGCCCCAGCATTTT

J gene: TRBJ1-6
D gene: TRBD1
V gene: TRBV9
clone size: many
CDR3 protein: CASSENPTGGNSPLHF
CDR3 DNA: TGTGCCAGCAGCGAAAATCCCACAGGGGGAAATTCACCCCTCCACTTT

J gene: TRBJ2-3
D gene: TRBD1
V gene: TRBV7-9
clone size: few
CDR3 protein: CASSPTPGQGVRDTQYF
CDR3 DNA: TGTGCCAGCAGCCCTACGCCGGGACAGGGGGTGCGGGATACGCAGTATTTT

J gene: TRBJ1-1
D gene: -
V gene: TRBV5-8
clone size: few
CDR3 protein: CASSLGWGVSTEAFF
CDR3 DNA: TGTGCCAGCAGCTTGGGTTGGGGAGTTAGTACTGAAGCTTTCTTT

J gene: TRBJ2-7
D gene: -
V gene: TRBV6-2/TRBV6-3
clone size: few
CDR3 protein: CASSYFSAEQYF
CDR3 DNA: TGTGCCAGCAGTTATTTTAGCGCCGAGCAGTACTTC

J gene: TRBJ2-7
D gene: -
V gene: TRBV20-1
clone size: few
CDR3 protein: CSAREDRYSYEQYF
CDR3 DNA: TGCAGTGCTAGAGAGGACAGATACTCCTACGAGCAGTACTTC

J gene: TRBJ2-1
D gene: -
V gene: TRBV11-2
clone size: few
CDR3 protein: CASSLDSVRVAVYYTNEQFF
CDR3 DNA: TGTGCCAGCAGCTTAGATTCGGTGAGAGTAGCGGTATATTATACCAATGAGCAGTTCTTC

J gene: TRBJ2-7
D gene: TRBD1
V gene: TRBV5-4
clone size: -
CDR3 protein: CASSLGQEPYEQYF
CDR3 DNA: TGTGCCAGCAGCTTAGGACAGGAACCCTACGAGCAGTACTTC

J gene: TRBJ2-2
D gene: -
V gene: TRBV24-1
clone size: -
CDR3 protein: CATSDPPNSPGELFF
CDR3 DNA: TGTGCCACCAGTGACCCCCCCAATAGCCCCGGGGAGCTGTTTTTT

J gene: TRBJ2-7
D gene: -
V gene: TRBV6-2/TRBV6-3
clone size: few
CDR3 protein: CASSSVQGGESYEQYF
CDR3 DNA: TGTGCCAGCAGTTCGGTTCAGGGCGGGGAGTCCTACGAGCAGTACTTC

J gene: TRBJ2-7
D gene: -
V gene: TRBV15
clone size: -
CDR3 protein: CATSRELGSSYEQYF
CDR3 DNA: TGTGCCACCAGCAGAGAGCTGGGGAGCTCCTACGAGCAGTACTTC

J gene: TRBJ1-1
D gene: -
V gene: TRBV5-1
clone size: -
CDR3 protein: CASSSSYRDTEAFF
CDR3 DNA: TGCGCCAGCAGCTCGAGCTACAGGGACACTGAAGCTTTCTTT